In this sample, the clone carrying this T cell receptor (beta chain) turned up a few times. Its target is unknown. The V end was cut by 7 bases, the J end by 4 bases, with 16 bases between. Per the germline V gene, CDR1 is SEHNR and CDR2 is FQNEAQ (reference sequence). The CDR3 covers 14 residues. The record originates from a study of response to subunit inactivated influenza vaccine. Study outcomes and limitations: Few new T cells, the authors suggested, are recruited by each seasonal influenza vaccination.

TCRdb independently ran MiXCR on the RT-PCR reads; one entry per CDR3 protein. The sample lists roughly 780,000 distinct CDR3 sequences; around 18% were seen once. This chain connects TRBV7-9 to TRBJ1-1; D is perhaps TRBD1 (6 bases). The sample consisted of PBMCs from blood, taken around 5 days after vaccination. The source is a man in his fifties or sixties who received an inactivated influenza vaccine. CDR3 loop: CASKEGGESTEAFF. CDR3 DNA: TGTGCCAGCAAAGAGGGGGGGGAGTCCACTGAAGCTTTCTTT. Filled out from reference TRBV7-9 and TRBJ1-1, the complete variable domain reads DTGVSQNPRHKITKRGQNVTFRCDPISEHNRLYWYRQTLGQGPEFLTYFQNEAQLEKSRLLSDRFSAERPKGSFSTLEIQRTEQGDSAMYLCASKEGGESTEAFFGQGTRLTVV.